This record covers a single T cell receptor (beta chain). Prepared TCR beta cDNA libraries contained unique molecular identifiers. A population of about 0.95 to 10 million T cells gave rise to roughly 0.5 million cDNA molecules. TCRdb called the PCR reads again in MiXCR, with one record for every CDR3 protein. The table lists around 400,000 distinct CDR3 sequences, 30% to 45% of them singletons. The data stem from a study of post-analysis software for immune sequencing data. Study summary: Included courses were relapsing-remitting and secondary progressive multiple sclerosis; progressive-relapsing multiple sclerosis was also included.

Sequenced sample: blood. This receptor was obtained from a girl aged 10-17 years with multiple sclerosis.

This CDR3 reads CASSFRGQGEKLFF. The CDR3 DNA reads as TGTGCCAGCAGTTTCCGCGGACAGGGTGAAAAACTGTTTTTT. The chain employs TRBV27 and TRBJ1-4, with TRBD1 matching 8 bases. Germline assignment: CDR1 MNHEY and CDR2 SMNVEV (reference sequence). The CDR3 length is 14 residues. The J segment lost 7 bases and the V segment lost 3 bases, leaving 4 bases of the junction unmatched.